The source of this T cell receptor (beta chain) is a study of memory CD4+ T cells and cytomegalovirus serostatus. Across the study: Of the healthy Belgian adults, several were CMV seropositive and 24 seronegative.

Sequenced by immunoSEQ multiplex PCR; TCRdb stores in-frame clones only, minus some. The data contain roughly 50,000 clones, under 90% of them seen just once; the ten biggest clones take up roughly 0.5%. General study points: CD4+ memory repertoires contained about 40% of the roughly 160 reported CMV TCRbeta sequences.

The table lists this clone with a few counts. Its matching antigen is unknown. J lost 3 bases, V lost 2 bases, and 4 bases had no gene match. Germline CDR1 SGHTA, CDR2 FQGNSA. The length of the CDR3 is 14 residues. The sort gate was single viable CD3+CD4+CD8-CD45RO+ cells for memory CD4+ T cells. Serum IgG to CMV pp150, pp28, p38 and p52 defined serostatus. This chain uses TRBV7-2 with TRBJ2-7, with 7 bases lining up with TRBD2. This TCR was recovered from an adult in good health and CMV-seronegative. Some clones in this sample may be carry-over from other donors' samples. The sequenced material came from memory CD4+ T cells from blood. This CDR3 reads CASSLREGLYEQYF. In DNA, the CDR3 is TGTGCCAGCAGCTTAAGGGAGGGCCTCTACGAGCAGTACTTC.